This T cell receptor (beta chain) was profiled in a study of T-cell reconstitution after alpha-beta-depleted transplantation in children. A TCRbeta library incorporating unique molecular identifiers was prepared. Each CDR3 protein is one row after TCRdb ran MiXCR on the PCR reads. The sample yields 300,000 to 400,000 distinct CDR3 sequences, around 25% seen once. Only a few counts were recorded for this clonotype. The CDR3 length is 16 residues. The ends lost 5 bases at V and 5 bases at J; junction bases unmatched: 14. CDR1 and CDR2 (germline): LGHDT, YNNKEL (reference sequence). The clonotype originates from a male patient between 5 and 17 years old who had a stem cell transplant for acute lymphoblastic leukemia, so the T cells may come from the graft donor. The rearrangement joins TRBV3-1 to TRBJ2-7, with 8 nucleotides matching TRBD2. This specimen was PBMCs, mostly from graft donor cells, taken 180 days after TCRalphabeta/CD19-depleted stem cell transplant. CDR3 amino acids: CASSARRGLAVDEQYF. The CDR3 DNA is TGTGCCAGCAGCGCCCGCCGCGGACTAGCTGTCGACGAGCAGTACTTC.